This TCR beta chain was captured in a study of identical twins. Findings and caveats of the study: Excess sharing between twins was weaker in beta out-of-frame sequences.

This clonotype was detected a few times. Its antigen is still unknown. Germline values: CDR1 MRHNA, CDR2 SNTAGT. The CDR3 length is 15 residues. Trimming pared 2 bases from V and 0 bases from J, leaving 9 bases between. The authors used template switching to add a universal primer site and gave cDNA unique molecular identifiers. TCRdb ran MiXCR on the 5' RACE reads and lists one entry per CDR3 protein. The sample holds around 230,000 distinct CDR3 sequences, less than 10% seen once. The gene calls are TRBV6-4 and TRBJ2-3; TRBD2 is a possible D gene (5 bases). This clonotype was obtained from a woman aged 18-29 years in good health. What was sequenced was memory (CD45RO+) T cells sorted from blood. The CDR3 nucleotides are TGTGCCAGCAGTGACGGGAGCGGCAGCACAGATACGCAGTATTTT. Its translation is CASSDGSGSTDTQYF.